A single sample is the source of the 12 T cell receptor beta chains below, sequenced in a study of blood T cell repertoires in COVID-19. Measured with immunoSEQ multiplex PCR; TCRdb has only the in-frame clones, and not every one. Counted here are 370,000 or so clones, 70% to 85% occurring once; the ten biggest clones make up 0.85% to 1.3%. The source material was peripheral blood. The receptor source for this set is a human donor with acute or convalescent COVID-19. The donor label of this sample is uncertain.

DNA for the CDR3: TGTGCCAGCAGACGTATTTACAAGCAGGGGGGTATCCATGAGCAGTTCTTC. The encoded protein is CASRRIYKQGGIHEQFF. The rearrangement links TRBV2 to TRBJ2-1, with D maybe TRBD1 (7 bases). Germline values: CDR1 SNHLY, CDR2 FYNNEI. Trimming took off 6 bases at V and 8 bases at J, with 26 bases between the two ends. The CDR3 runs to 17 residues. The full variable domain, completed using reference TRBV2 and TRBJ2-1, is EPEVTQTPSHQVTQMGQEVILRCVPISNHLYFYWYRQILGQKVEFLVSFYNNEISEKSEIFDDQFSVERPDGSNFTLKIRSTKLEDSAMYFCASRRIYKQGGIHEQFFGPGTRLTVL.

The rearrangement links TRBV2 to TRBJ1-5, with D perhaps matching TRBD1 (6 bases). V was shortened by 3 bases and J by 2 bases, with 11 bases between the two germline ends. Germline V gives CDR1 SNHLY, CDR2 FYNNEI. The CDR3 spans 15 residues. For the CDR3, the DNA is TGTGCCAGCAGTGAGCGGGGGCCGGGCAATCAGCCCCAGCATTTT. It yields the protein CASSERGPGNQPQHF.

The CDR3 DNA sequence: TGTGCCAGCAGCCAAAGGACAGGGATCCTGTTAGCTAACTATGGCTACACCTTC. It translates to CASSQRTGILLANYGYTF. The V gene is TRBV3-1 (or the pseudogene TRBV3-2), the J gene TRBJ1-2, with 8 bases identical to TRBD1. Trimming took 2 bases from V and 0 from J; bases not matched to a gene: 11. The length of the CDR3 is 18 residues. Germline V gives CDR1 LGHDT, CDR2 YNNKEL (reference sequence).

This clone has a single count. The chain links TRBV19 to TRBJ1-2, with D unclear. The ends were cut back, 7 bases at V and 0 bases at J, with 21 bases in the middle. The CDR3 covers 17 residues. Germline-derived CDR1 and CDR2 are LNHDA and SQIVND (reference sequence). CDR3 DNA: TGTGCCAGTACCAACTGGGCCGATCCTGAAGCTAACTATGGCTACACCTTC. Its protein is CASTNWADPEANYGYTF.

The V and J genes are TRBV2 and TRBJ2-7, with TRBD2 matching 8 bases. This CDR3 contains 13 residues. Per germline, CDR1 SNHLY and CDR2 FYNNEI. Trimming took 7 bases from V and 3 from J; bases not matched to a gene: 5. Here the CDR3 reads CASIGREGYEQYF. The CDR3 DNA follows: TGTGCCAGCATCGGGAGGGAGGGCTACGAGCAGTACTTC.

This clone was seen a few times. This rearrangement joins TRBV30 to TRBJ1-2; perhaps TRBD1 as D (6 bases). Germline V CDR1 and CDR2: GTSNPN, SVGIG (reference sequence). CDR3 size: 12 residues. Between the trimmed V and J ends, which lost 1 base and 5 bases, there was a span of 8 bases. CDR3 DNA: TGTGCCTGGAGTGAAACAGGGTATGGCTACACCTTC. As protein: CAWSETGYGYTF.

The CDR3 sequence is CASSVIFGGGEKLFF. The CDR3 nucleotides read TGTGCCAGCAGCGTAATTTTCGGGGGTGGCGAAAAACTGTTTTTT. The rearrangement uses TRBV9 and TRBJ1-4; perhaps TRBD1 as D (5 bases). V shed 1 base and J shed 8 bases, with 15 bases lying between them. CDR3 length: 15 amino acids. In germline, CDR1 is SGDLS, CDR2 YYNGEE.

This chain joins TRBV5-4 and TRBJ2-3; 9 positions match TRBD2. Trimming at V came to 1 base and at J to 2 bases, leaving 5 bases not matched to a gene. This CDR3 comprises 16 residues. CDR1 and CDR2 from the germline V gene are SGHNT and YYREEE (reference sequence). The CDR3 sequence is CASSLYASGVTDTQYF. As DNA, the CDR3 is TGTGCCAGCAGCTTGTACGCTAGCGGGGTCACAGATACGCAGTATTTT.

This clone was counted once. The J gene is TRBJ2-1, the V gene TRBV3-1 (or the pseudogene TRBV3-2), with 9 nucleotides matching TRBD2. V dropped 3 bases and J dropped 6; count of bases not matched to a gene: 3. Germline-derived CDR1 and CDR2 are LGHDT and YNNKEL (reference sequence). The CDR3 extends over 14 amino acids. The CDR3 DNA sequence: TGTGCCAGCAGCCATAGCGGGGGCCCCAATGAGCAGTTCTTC. Translation gives CASSHSGGPNEQFF.

The V and J genes are TRBV18 and TRBJ1-1; D not certain. This CDR3 comprises 15 residues. Looked up from germline, CDR1 is KGHSH and CDR2 is LQKENI. Trimming removed 3 bases at V and 1 base at J, with 12 bases between. CDR3 region: CASSPRSGGNTEAFF. DNA for the CDR3: TGTGCCAGCTCACCTAGGTCGGGAGGGAACACTGAAGCTTTCTTT.

This clone has a handful of counts. V usage is TRBV19 and J usage is TRBJ2-4, with TRBD2 matching 7 bases. V dropped 8 bases and J dropped 3; count of bases not matched to a gene: 10. Germline-derived CDR1 and CDR2 are LNHDA and SQIVND (reference sequence). The CDR3 is 15 amino acids. The CDR3 DNA follows: TGTGCCAGTTCCCGGGGGGATATGGTCAAAAACATTCAGTACTTC. Its translation: CASSRGDMVKNIQYF.

This clone was seen just once. This chain joins TRBV9 and TRBJ2-7; 8 bases map to TRBD1. Trimming at V came to 4 bases and at J to 4 bases, leaving 7 bases not matched to a gene. Germline lookup yields CDR1 SGDLS and CDR2 YYNGEE. This CDR3 region has 14 residues. CDR3 amino acids: CASSLGTGSYEQYF. The CDR3 nucleotides read TGTGCCAGCAGCCTTGGGACAGGTTCATACGAGCAGTACTTC.